The clone carrying this TCR beta chain was recorded once. How the authors handled the data: From reference gene primer amplification, estimates of nucleated cell counts were derived. The method was immunoSEQ multiplex PCR; TCRdb's version includes in-frame clones alone and lacks a portion of them. V, J and clone size derive from that table, while D and trimming were established from the DNA sequence. The sample contains tens of thousands of clones, roughly 88% of which appear only once. V shed 4 bases, J shed 4 bases, and the junction held 8 bases outside the gene matches. Germline V lookup: CDR1 SGHRS, CDR2 YFSETQ. The CDR3 contains 16 residues. These data belong to a study of blood T cell repertoires in COVID-19. Study background: Researchers got acute and convalescent COVID-19 samples from the United States, Italy and Spain. From T cells, B-cell-depleted T cells, or PBMCs came the material, which was cDNA or gDNA.

The source is a woman of 80 years or more with acute or convalescent COVID-19. This rearrangement joins TRBV5-1 to TRBJ1-4, with 9 bases that match TRBD1. Sequencing was done on a sample of peripheral blood. The CDR3 protein is CASSTGQGWNNEKLFF. For the CDR3, the DNA is TGCGCCAGCAGCACAGGACAGGGGTGGAATAATGAAAAACTGTTTTTT.